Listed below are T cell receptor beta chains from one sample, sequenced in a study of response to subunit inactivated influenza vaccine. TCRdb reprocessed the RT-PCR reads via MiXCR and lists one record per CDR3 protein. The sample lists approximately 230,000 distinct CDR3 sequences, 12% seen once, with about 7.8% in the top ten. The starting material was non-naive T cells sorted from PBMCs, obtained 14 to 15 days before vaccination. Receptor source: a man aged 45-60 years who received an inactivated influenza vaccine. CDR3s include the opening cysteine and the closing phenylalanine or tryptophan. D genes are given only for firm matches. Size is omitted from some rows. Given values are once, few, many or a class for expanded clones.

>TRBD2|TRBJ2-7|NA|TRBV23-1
CASSQFGRSPRAYEQYF
TGCGCCAGCAGTCAATTCGGGAGGTCCCCAAGGGCCTACGAGCAGTACTTC
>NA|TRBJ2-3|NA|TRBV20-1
CSAIRGDTQYF
TGCAGTGCCATCCGTGGAGATACGCAGTATTTT
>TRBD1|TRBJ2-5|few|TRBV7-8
CASSPDLGTGVQETQYF
TGTGCCAGCAGCCCCGATCTAGGAACAGGGGTCCAAGAGACCCAGTACTTC
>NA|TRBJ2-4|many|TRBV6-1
CASSGGTARGKNIQYF
TGTGCCAGCAGTGGCGGGACAGCCCGTGGGAAAAACATTCAGTACTTC
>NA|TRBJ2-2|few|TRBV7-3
CASSYLANTGELFF
TGTGCCAGCAGCTATCTAGCGAACACCGGGGAGCTGTTTTTT
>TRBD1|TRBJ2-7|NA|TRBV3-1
CASSPQGTAEQYF
TGTGCCAGCAGCCCCCAGGGGACAGCCGAGCAGTACTTC
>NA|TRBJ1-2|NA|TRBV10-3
CAIAPLAANYGYTF
TGTGCCATCGCGCCGTTGGCGGCGAACTATGGCTACACCTTC
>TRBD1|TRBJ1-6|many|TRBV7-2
CASSPGQDNSPLHF
TGTGCCAGCAGCCCGGGACAGGATAATTCACCCCTCCACTTT
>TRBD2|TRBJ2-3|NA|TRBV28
CASSSGLAGYGDTQYF
TGTGCCAGCAGTTCGGGACTAGCGGGGTATGGAGATACGCAGTATTTT
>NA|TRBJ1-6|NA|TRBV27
CASSLDRGSSPLHF
TGTGCCAGCAGTTTGGACAGAGGGAGTTCACCCCTCCACTTT
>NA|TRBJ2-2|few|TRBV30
CAWSVHGSGELFF
TGTGCCTGGAGTGTACATGGGAGCGGGGAGCTGTTTTTT
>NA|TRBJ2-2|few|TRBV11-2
CASSWLEVGRGTGELFF
TGTGCCAGCAGCTGGCTCGAGGTCGGGAGAGGGACCGGGGAGCTGTTTTTT
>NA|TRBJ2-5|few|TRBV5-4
CASSLVADRQETQYF
TGTGCCAGCAGCTTGGTAGCGGACCGCCAAGAGACCCAGTACTTC
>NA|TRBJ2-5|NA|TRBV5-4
CASSLQGREQETQYF
TGTGCCAGCAGCTTACAGGGAAGGGAACAAGAGACCCAGTACTTC
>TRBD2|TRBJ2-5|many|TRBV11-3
CASKDAGGGKETQYF
TGTGCCAGCAAAGACGCGGGAGGGGGGAAAGAGACCCAGTACTTC
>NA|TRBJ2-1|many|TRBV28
CASTTVGGWDEQFF
TGTGCCAGCACCACCGTCGGGGGATGGGATGAGCAGTTCTTC
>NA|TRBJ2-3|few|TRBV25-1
CASSEEFGVSDTQYF
TGTGCCAGCAGTGAAGAATTCGGGGTTTCAGATACGCAGTATTTT
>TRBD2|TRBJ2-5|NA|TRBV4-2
CASSQVTGTRQETQYF
TGTGCCAGCAGCCAAGTTACCGGGACTAGACAAGAGACCCAGTACTTC
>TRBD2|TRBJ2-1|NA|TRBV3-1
CASSLSGRTYNEQFF
TGTGCCAGCAGCCTTAGCGGGAGGACCTACAATGAGCAGTTCTTC
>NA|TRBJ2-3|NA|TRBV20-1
CSARTPQGFTDTQYF
TGCAGTGCTAGAACCCCACAGGGATTCACAGATACGCAGTATTTT
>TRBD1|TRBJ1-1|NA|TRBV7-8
CASSVGQASTEAFF
TGTGCCAGCAGCGTGGGACAGGCGTCCACTGAAGCTTTCTTT
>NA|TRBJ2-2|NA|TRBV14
CASSPKRVLAPGELFF
TGTGCCAGCAGCCCAAAACGGGTTCTCGCTCCCGGGGAGCTGTTTTTT
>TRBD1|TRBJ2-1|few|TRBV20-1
CSVGQGFLDEQFF
TGCAGTGTCGGACAGGGTTTTTTGGATGAGCAGTTCTTC
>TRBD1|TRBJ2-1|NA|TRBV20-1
CSARLPGQGIGEQFF
TGCAGTGCTAGATTACCGGGACAGGGTATCGGTGAGCAGTTCTTC
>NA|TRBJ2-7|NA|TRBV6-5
CASSYTTGRVSEQYF
TGTGCCAGCAGTTACACGACGGGAAGGGTTTCCGAGCAGTACTTC
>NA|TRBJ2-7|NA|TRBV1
CTSSQPQASYEQYF
TGCACCAGCAGCCAACCCCAGGCCTCCTACGAGCAGTACTTC
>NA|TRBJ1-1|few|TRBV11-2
CASSPLTGTEAFF
TGTGCCAGCAGCCCCCTCACGGGGACTGAAGCTTTCTTT
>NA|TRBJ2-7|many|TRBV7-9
CASSSFLYEQYF
TGTGCCAGCAGCTCATTTTTGTACGAGCAGTACTTC
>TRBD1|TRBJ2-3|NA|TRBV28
CASSLDHRGVKDTQYF
TGTGCCAGCAGTTTAGACCACAGGGGAGTCAAAGATACGCAGTATTTT
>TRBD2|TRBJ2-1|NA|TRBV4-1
CASSQRSGDLGLARNEQFF
TGCGCCAGCAGCCAAAGGTCGGGGGACTTGGGACTAGCTAGGAATGAGCAGTTCTTC
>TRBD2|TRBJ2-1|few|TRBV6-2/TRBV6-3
CASSNTSGLRSYNEQFF
TGTGCCAGCAGCAATACTAGCGGGTTACGCTCCTACAATGAGCAGTTCTTC
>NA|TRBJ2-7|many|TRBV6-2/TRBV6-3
CASGSWGAYSGTSYEQYF
TGTGCCAGCGGATCGTGGGGCGCTTATAGCGGAACCTCCTACGAGCAGTACTTC
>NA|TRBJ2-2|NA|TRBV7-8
CASSLVGGTTGELFF
TGTGCCAGCAGCTTAGTGGGCGGGACGACGGGGGAGCTGTTTTTT
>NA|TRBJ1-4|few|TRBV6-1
CASNPGWDEKLFF
TGTGCCAGCAACCCAGGGTGGGATGAAAAACTGTTTTTT
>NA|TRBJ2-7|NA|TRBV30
CAWSPRLGWDYEQYF
TGTGCCTGGAGTCCTCGTCTCGGCTGGGACTACGAGCAGTACTTC
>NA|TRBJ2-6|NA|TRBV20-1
CSARNYGVSGANVLTF
TGCAGTGCTAGAAATTACGGGGTGTCTGGGGCCAACGTCCTGACTTTC
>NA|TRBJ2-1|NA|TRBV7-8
CASSDARDDVYNEQFF
TGTGCCAGCAGCGACGCAAGGGACGATGTATACAATGAGCAGTTCTTC
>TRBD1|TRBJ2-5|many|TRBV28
CASSLDRGFETQYF
TGTGCCAGCAGTCTGGACAGGGGCTTCGAGACCCAGTACTTC
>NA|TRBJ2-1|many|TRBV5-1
CASSSLVPSYNEQFF
TGCGCCAGCAGCTCACTAGTACCCTCCTACAATGAGCAGTTCTTC
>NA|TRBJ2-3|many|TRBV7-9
CASSPLSDTQYF
TGTGCCAGCAGCCCGTTATCAGATACGCAGTATTTT
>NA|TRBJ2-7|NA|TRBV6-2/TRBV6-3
CASSYSTPYEQYF
TGTGCCAGCAGTTACTCGACGCCCTACGAGCAGTACTTC
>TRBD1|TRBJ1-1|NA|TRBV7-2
CASSSTGPAAFF
TGTGCCAGCAGCTCGACAGGGCCTGCTGCTTTCTTT
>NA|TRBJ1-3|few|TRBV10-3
CAIGGQLGSGNTIYF
TGTGCCATCGGTGGACAGTTAGGCTCTGGAAACACCATATATTTT
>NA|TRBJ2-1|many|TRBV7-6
CASSLWYNEQFF
TGTGCCAGCAGCTTATGGTACAATGAGCAGTTCTTC
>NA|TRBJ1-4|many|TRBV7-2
CASSSRGGSNEKLFF
TGTGCCAGCAGCTCCCGCGGAGGGAGTAATGAAAAACTGTTTTTT
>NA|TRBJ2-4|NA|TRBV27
CASSPQGNKNIQYF
TGTGCCAGCAGTCCGCAGGGTAACAAAAACATTCAGTACTTC
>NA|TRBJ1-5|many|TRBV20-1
CSARDTINQPQHF
TGCAGTGCTAGAGACACTATCAATCAGCCCCAGCATTTT
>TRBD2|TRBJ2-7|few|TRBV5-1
CASSPGGGGGPTSYEQYF
TGCGCCAGCAGCCCCGGGGGGGGCGGGGGGCCCACCTCCTACGAGCAGTACTTC
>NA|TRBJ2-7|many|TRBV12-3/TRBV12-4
CASSFLGQTYEQYF
TGTGCCAGCAGTTTCCTCGGACAGACCTACGAGCAGTACTTC
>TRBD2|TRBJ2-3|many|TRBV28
CASSTLAGGPHTQYF
TGTGCCAGCAGTACACTAGCGGGGGGGCCCCATACGCAGTATTTT
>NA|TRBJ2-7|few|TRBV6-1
CASSRTRGYEQYF
TGTGCCAGCTCCCGTACTAGAGGCTACGAGCAGTACTTC